What follows are 24 T cell receptor beta chains derived from one specimen sequenced in a study of a mutant IDH1 vaccine in newly diagnosed glioma. TCRdb's table, derived via immunoSEQ multiplex PCR, lists solely in-frame clones and lacks some. The table has tens of thousands of clones, 81% seen once; the top ten hold about 12%. No antigens are known for them. This sample's time point: week 5, during vaccination. Doses consisted of 300 ug of mutant IDH1 20-mer peptide each, paired with topical imiquimod. Sequenced here: PBMCs, sampled from a glioma patient whose treatment included an IDH1 peptide vaccine. All receptors derive from a man between 50 and 59 years old with glioma.

This clone has just a few counts. The chain employs TRBV30 and TRBJ1-5; D is unclear. Germline-derived CDR1 and CDR2 are GTSNPN and SVGIG (reference sequence). CDR3 size: 13 residues. The ends were cut back, 8 bases at V and 2 bases at J, with 13 bases in the middle. CDR3 loop: CALRMAGNQPQHF. CDR3 DNA sequence: TGTGCCCTACGGATGGCGGGCAATCAGCCCCAGCATTTT.

This clone was seen a few times. This chain links TRBV2 with TRBJ2-7; 7 bases map to TRBD2. Germline CDR1 SNHLY, CDR2 FYNNEI. The CDR3 runs 12 residues. J gave up 7 bases and V 6 bases, and 6 bases lay outside the gene matches. The CDR3 region is CASRGGAREQYF. CDR3 DNA: TGTGCCAGCAGGGGAGGGGCGCGGGAGCAGTACTTC. Supplemented by reference TRBV2 and TRBJ2-7, the full variable domain reads EPEVTQTPSHQVTQMGQEVILRCVPISNHLYFYWYRQILGQKVEFLVSFYNNEISEKSEIFDDQFSVERPDGSNFTLKIRSTKLEDSAMYFCASRGGAREQYFGPGTRLTVT.

This clone came up once. The V gene is TRBV6-4, the J gene TRBJ1-2; D is unresolved. Per germline, CDR1 MRHNA and CDR2 SNTAGT. The CDR3 loop spans 14 amino acids. With 0 bases removed from V and 6 bases from J, the gap between germline ends came to 11 bases. CDR3 in DNA: TGTGCCAGCAGTGACTCGATTGGCGGAAATGGCTACACCTTC. Amino acids: CASSDSIGGNGYTF.

CDR3 protein: CAWSVLSGAGNTIYF. CDR3 in DNA: TGTGCCTGGAGTGTACTGTCCGGGGCCGGAAACACCATATATTTT. The chain links TRBV30 to TRBJ1-3; D is possibly TRBD1 (5 bases). The CDR3 loop spans 15 amino acids. V was cut by 0 bases and J by 4 bases, with 13 bases left in between. Germline lookup yields CDR1 GTSNPN and CDR2 SVGIG (reference sequence).

This rearrangement joins TRBV7-9 to TRBJ2-3; TRBD2 might be the D (6 bases). Between the trimmed V and J ends, which lost 3 bases and 0 bases, there was a span of 16 bases. Per the germline V gene, CDR1 is SEHNR and CDR2 is FQNEAQ (reference sequence). The CDR3 loop spans 17 amino acids. Here the CDR3 reads CASSLGGDSKSTDTQYF. In nucleotides, the CDR3 is TGTGCCAGCAGCTTGGGTGGGGACTCAAAAAGCACAGATACGCAGTATTTT.

The genes are TRBV4-1 and TRBJ2-1, with D possibly TRBD1 on 5 matching bases. The V and J ends lost 0 bases and 4 bases respectively, with 10 bases between them. This CDR3 has 15 amino acids. Germline V gene data show CDR1 as MGHRA and CDR2 as YSYEKL. DNA for the CDR3: TGCGCCAGCAGCCAAGATGGCAGGGTTTACAATGAGCAGTTCTTC. Its translation is CASSQDGRVYNEQFF.

In its sample, this clone was seen once. J is TRBJ1-5 and V is TRBV28; D uncertain. Per the germline V gene, CDR1 is MDHEN and CDR2 is SYDVKM. The ends were cut back, 5 bases at V and 0 bases at J, with 14 bases in the middle. The CDR3 loop spans 16 amino acids. Here the CDR3 reads CASSQSTLYSNQPQHF. For the CDR3, the DNA is TGTGCCAGCAGTCAATCCACGTTATATAGCAATCAGCCCCAGCATTTT.

The gene calls are TRBV18 and TRBJ1-2, with D possibly matching TRBD1 (6 bases). The CDR3 extends over 14 amino acids. The germline V gene encodes CDR1 KGHSH and CDR2 LQKENI. The V end was cut by 3 bases, the J end by 4 bases, with 12 bases between. The CDR3 sequence is CASSPPTGTYGYTF. The CDR3 nucleotides read TGTGCCAGCTCACCGCCTACAGGGACCTATGGCTACACCTTC.

V usage is TRBV9 and J usage is TRBJ2-7, with 7 nucleotides matching TRBD2. The germline V gene encodes CDR1 SGDLS and CDR2 YYNGEE. This CDR3 spans 15 amino acids. J lost 5 bases, V lost 0 bases, and 8 bases had no gene match. In DNA form, the CDR3 reads TGTGCCAGCAGCGTAGGCGGGGGATGGGCGGACGAGCAGTACTTC. Protein product: CASSVGGGWADEQYF.

This clone ranks as medium-sized. J is TRBJ1-2 and V is TRBV6-4, with 7 bases lining up with TRBD1. V shed 2 bases and J 6 bases; nucleotides not matched to a gene: 9. The CDR3 loop spans 15 amino acids. CDR1 is MRHNA and CDR2 is SNTAGT in the germline V gene. The CDR3 nucleotides are TGTGCCAGCAGTGACACACCACAGGGGATTAATGGCTACACCTTC. Translating it yields CASSDTPQGINGYTF.

The CDR3 spells CASSLEIRNEKLFF. The CDR3 DNA sequence: TGCGCCAGCAGCTTGGAGATAAGGAATGAAAAACTGTTTTTT. The J gene is TRBJ1-4, the V gene TRBV5-1; D gene uncertain. CDR1 and CDR2 (germline): SGHRS, YFSETQ. The CDR3 has 14 residues. The V end was cut by 0 bases, the J end by 5 bases, with 8 bases between. Combining the CDR3 with reference TRBV5-1 and TRBJ1-4 gives the whole variable domain KAGVTQTPRYLIKTRGQQVTLSCSPISGHRSVSWYQQTPGQGLQFLFEYFSETQRNKGNFPGRFSGRQFSNSRSEMNVSTLELGDSALYLCASSLEIRNEKLFFGSGTQLSVL.

V and J are TRBV9 and TRBJ1-2, with 7 bases aligning to TRBD1. Trimming at V came to 4 bases and at J to 5 bases, leaving 11 bases not matched to a gene. This CDR3 is 15 amino acids long. Germline V lookup: CDR1 SGDLS, CDR2 YYNGEE. CDR3 DNA sequence: TGTGCCAGCAGCCCGAGGACAGGTGAAGGTTATGGCTACACCTTC. Residues: CASSPRTGEGYGYTF.

This chain connects TRBV29-1 to TRBJ1-1; possibly TRBD1 for D (5 bases). Germline-derived CDR1 and CDR2 are SQVTM and ANQGSEA. This CDR3 is built from 12 residues. The ends were cut back, 7 bases at V and 1 base at J, with 10 bases in the middle. The CDR3 DNA sequence: TGCAGCGCCAGAGGGACGAACACTGAAGCTTTCTTT. This gives the protein CSARGTNTEAFF.

The V and J genes are TRBV15 and TRBJ2-4; D uncertain. The length of the CDR3 is 17 residues. The V and J ends lost 0 bases and 0 bases respectively, with 12 bases between them. Looked up from germline, CDR1 is LNHNV and CDR2 is YYDKDF (reference sequence). The CDR3 reads CATSRDRSALAKNIQYF. The CDR3 DNA reads as TGTGCCACCAGCAGAGATAGAAGCGCCCTAGCCAAAAACATTCAGTACTTC.

The chain combines TRBV7-9 with TRBJ2-3; D uncertain. Trimming pared 3 bases from V and 2 bases from J, leaving 6 bases between. There are 13 residues in the CDR3. Germline CDR1 SEHNR, CDR2 FQNEAQ (reference sequence). The CDR3 DNA sequence: TGTGCCAGCAGCTTTTCTCTCACAGATACGCAGTATTTT. This sequence encodes CASSFSLTDTQYF.

The V call is TRBV11-3, the J call TRBJ2-5; no reliable D call. The CDR3 runs 12 residues. Germline CDR1 is SGHNT and CDR2 is YENEEA. The V end was cut by 3 bases, the J end by 4 bases, with 6 bases between. The CDR3 region is CASSFRPETQYF. DNA of the CDR3: TGTGCCAGCAGCTTCAGGCCAGAGACCCAGTACTTC.

V and J are TRBV30 and TRBJ1-4, with D perhaps matching TRBD1 (6 bases). V was trimmed by 1 base and J by 5 bases, leaving 11 bases between them. The CDR3 is 14 amino acids. The V gene's germline CDR1 is GTSNPN and CDR2 SVGIG (reference sequence). Here the CDR3 reads CAWSEGQLNEKLFF. CDR3 in DNA: TGTGCCTGGAGTGAGGGACAATTAAATGAAAAACTGTTTTTT.

This clone was counted between two and nine times. The chain uses TRBV5-5 and TRBJ2-3, with TRBD1 matching 8 bases. J lost 6 bases, V lost 3 bases, and 9 bases had no gene match. The CDR3 length is 15 residues. Per germline, CDR1 SGHKS and CDR2 YYEKEE (reference sequence). In DNA, the CDR3 is TGTGCCAGCAGCTCAGGACAGGGCATTTGGGATACGCAGTATTTT. This translates into CASSSGQGIWDTQYF.

This clone was seen only once. This chain links TRBV27 with TRBJ2-7; 8 bases map to TRBD2. Germline V gene data show CDR1 as MNHEY and CDR2 as SMNVEV (reference sequence). The V segment lost 6 bases and the J segment 7 bases; nucleotides outside the gene matches: 17. CDR3 length equals 16 residues. CDR3 residues: CASRRGQREHSREQYF. CDR3 coding DNA: TGTGCCAGCAGGAGAGGTCAGCGGGAGCACTCGAGGGAGCAGTACTTC.

This clone was recorded once. CDR3 protein: CASSLNSGTGNTIYF. The CDR3, as DNA: TGTGCCAGCAGCTTAAATTCCGGGACTGGAAACACCATATATTTT. The chain recombines TRBV7-9 with TRBJ1-3; no reliable D call. Germline V gene sequence: CDR1 SEHNR, CDR2 FQNEAQ (reference sequence). V lost 2 bases and J 2 bases, leaving 10 bases between the germline ends. CDR3 length equals 15 residues.

This clone has a handful of counts. This chain joins TRBV7-2 and TRBJ1-5; D not certain. Between the trimmed V and J ends, which lost 1 base and 3 bases, there was a span of 7 bases. Germline CDR1 and CDR2: SGHTA and FQGNSA. The CDR3 runs 14 residues. CDR3 protein: CASSLGLNNQPQHF. The CDR3 nucleotides read TGTGCCAGCAGCTTAGGTCTTAACAATCAGCCCCAGCATTTT.

The chain combines TRBV30 with TRBJ2-3; the match to TRBD1 covers 10 bases. The CDR3 extends over 15 amino acids. V lost 1 base to trimming and J lost 1 base; unmatched junction nucleotides: 2. Germline loops: CDR1 GTSNPN, CDR2 SVGIG (reference sequence). The CDR3 loop reads CAWSDGTGGTDTQYF. CDR3 nucleotide sequence: TGTGCCTGGAGTGATGGGACAGGGGGCACAGATACGCAGTATTTT.

By share, this clone ranks as medium-sized. The chain is built from TRBV6-1 and TRBJ2-3; 10 bases align to TRBD2. CDR1 is MNHNS, CDR2 SASEGT, per germline. The CDR3 length is 15 residues. The ends lost 0 bases at V and 9 bases at J; junction bases unmatched: 6. The CDR3 DNA sequence: TGTGCCAGCAGTGAAGCAAGCGGGGGGGGAGAGACGCAGTATTTT. Amino acids: CASSEASGGGETQYF.

The chain recombines TRBV5-6 with TRBJ2-5; D not resolved. The CDR3 spans 13 residues. The germline V gene encodes CDR1 SGHDT and CDR2 YYEEEE. V lost 3 bases, J lost 2 bases, and 8 bases lay in between. The CDR3 here is CASSWTSQETQYF. CDR3 sequence (DNA): TGTGCCAGCAGCTGGACCTCTCAAGAGACCCAGTACTTC.